This T cell receptor (beta chain) came from a study of blood T cell repertoires in COVID-19. About the research overall: Acute and convalescent COVID-19 samples came from the United States, Italy and Spain. T cells, B-cell-depleted T cells, or PBMCs supplied cDNA or gDNA.

From germline, CDR1 is LNHNV and CDR2 YYDKDF (reference sequence). The CDR3 consists of 16 residues. Trimming took off 3 bases at V and 0 bases at J, with 11 bases between the two ends. Here immunoSEQ multiplex PCR was the method, and the copy in TCRdb shows in-frame clones only, minus some. There are approximately 7,800 clones in the sample; about 82% occur only once, and around 15% lies in the top ten. This chain links TRBV15 with TRBJ1-4; D is unresolved. This TCR came from an older woman with active COVID-19. Sequencing was done on a sample of peripheral blood. The DNA of the CDR3 is TGTGCCACCAGCAGTGGGAGGGCCGCAACTAATGAAAAACTGTTTTTT. Translation: CATSSGRAATNEKLFF. Full variable domain (remainder filled in from reference TRBV15 and TRBJ1-4): DAMVIQNPRYQVTQFGKPVTLSCSQTLNHNVMYWYQQKSSQAPKLLFHYYDKDFNNEADTPDNFQSRRPNTSFCFLDIRSPGLGDTAMYLCATSSGRAATNEKLFFGSGTQLSVL.